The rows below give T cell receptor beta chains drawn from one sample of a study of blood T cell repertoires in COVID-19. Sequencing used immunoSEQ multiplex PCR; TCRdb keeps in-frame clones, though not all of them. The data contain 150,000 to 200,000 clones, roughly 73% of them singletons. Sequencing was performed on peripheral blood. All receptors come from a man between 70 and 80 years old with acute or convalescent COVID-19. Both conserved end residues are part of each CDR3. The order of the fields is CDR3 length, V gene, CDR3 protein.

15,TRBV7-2,CASSLVWASNSPLHF
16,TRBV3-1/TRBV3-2,CASSTGRGRINYGYTF
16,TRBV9,CASSGITTGLKNEQYF
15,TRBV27,CASSSPRLGQYEQFF
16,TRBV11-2,CASRAPGLVGTGELFF
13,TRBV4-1,CASSLRAGSPLHF
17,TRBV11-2,CASSRDRGPREYNEQFF
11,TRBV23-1,CASSHGYGYTF
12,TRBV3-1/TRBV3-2,CASSRQLTEAFF
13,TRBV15,CATSNAYNEKLFF
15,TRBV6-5,CASSSPGTGLYGYTF
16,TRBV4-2,CASSRELAGGYNEQFF
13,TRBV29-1,CSVPGQGIYGYTF
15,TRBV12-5,CASGIQGRGRETQYF
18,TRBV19,CASTTGQGGPYDNNEQFF
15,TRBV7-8,CASSNQGANFNEQFF
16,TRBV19,CASSTRQGSGTYEQYF
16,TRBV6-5,CASSYSGLAGRDEQFF
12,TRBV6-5,CASRATGPGYTF
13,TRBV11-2,CASSTGTREGQYF
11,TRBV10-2,CASRTTVGYTF
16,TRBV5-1,CASSFNRETQKYEQYF
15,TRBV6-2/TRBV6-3,CASSLTGTSLETQYF
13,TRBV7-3,CASRLAGTDTQYF
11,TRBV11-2,CASTPAGELFF
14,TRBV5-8,CASSPTGLGEPQHF
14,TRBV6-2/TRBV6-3,CASSLSGGNNEQFF
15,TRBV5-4,CASSFPSGGINEQFF
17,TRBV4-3,CASSQIQGLAGVDEQFF
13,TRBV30,CAWTEGRNTEAFF
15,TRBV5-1,CASSLGQMTSYEQYF
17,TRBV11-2,CASSLEVGRVNKNIQYF
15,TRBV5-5,CASSLRDSPTREQYF
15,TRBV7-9,CASVPGQINTGELFF
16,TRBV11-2,CASSLQPQGSYYEQYF
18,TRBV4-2,CASSPLLITSGENYEQYF
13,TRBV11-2,CASSFSFSYEQYF
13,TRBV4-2,CASSQAGRNEQFF
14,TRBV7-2,CASSLIAGGGEQFF
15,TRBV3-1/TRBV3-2,CASSQRGSATDTQYF
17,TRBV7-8,CASTLAPPTGGNTEAFF
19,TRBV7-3,CASSFRGTSGGVRQETQYF
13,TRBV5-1,CASSTGYTGELFF
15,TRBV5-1,CASSYSGGESTEAFF
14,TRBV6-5,CASRTLGGANGYTF
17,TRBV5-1,CASSPTRQGRANTEAFF
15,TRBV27,CASSPQGFFNYGYTF
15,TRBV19,CASRTSGGPRYEQYF
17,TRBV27,CASRRSLGTGANEKLFF
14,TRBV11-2,CASSWTGGLYGYTF
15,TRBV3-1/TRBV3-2,CASSQSGGRSDEQYF
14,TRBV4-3,CASSQELGPEKLFF
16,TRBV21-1,CASSKGRALLGYGYTF
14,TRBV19,CASSIPQGAWGYTF
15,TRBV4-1,CASSSHGTPQDTQYF